A selection of T cell receptor beta chains follows, all from one sample in a study of technical replicates of blood from a handful of donors. Generated by immunoSEQ multiplex PCR, the TCRdb table keeps only in-frame clones and is missing some. The sample contains 90,000 to 100,000 clones, approximately 95% of which appear only once. The sequenced sample was T cells isolated from PBMCs. These receptors originate from a human donor in good health. The CDR3 runs from the conserved cysteine through the conserved F or W. Each record gives: J gene, V gene, D gene, clone size, CDR3 protein, CDR3 DNA. The D gene is left open where the match is weak. For some rows the clone size is stated as once, few or many, or as a class when expanded; others skip it.

>TRBJ2-1|TRBV7-2|TRBD2|.
CASSLELAGAFDEQFF
TGTGCCAGCAGCTTAGAACTAGCGGGAGCATTTGACGAGCAGTTCTTC
>TRBJ2-3|TRBV30|TRBD2|.
CAWTTSGPDTQYF
TGTGCCTGGACGACTAGCGGCCCAGATACGCAGTATTTT
>TRBJ2-7|TRBV18|TRBD1|once
CASSPLRDRDYEQYF
TGTGCCAGCTCACCATTACGGGACAGGGACTACGAGCAGTACTTC
>TRBJ2-3|TRBV29-1|TRBD2|once
CSVRRELTDTQYF
TGCAGCGTTCGGCGGGAGTTAACAGATACGCAGTATTTT
>TRBJ2-1|TRBV5-1|TRBD2|.
CASSLSLAVYNEQFF
TGCGCCAGCAGCTTAAGTCTAGCGGTTTACAATGAGCAGTTCTTC
>TRBJ2-7|TRBV15|.|.
CATSRDHQVTSYEQYF
TGTGCCACCAGCAGAGATCATCAGGTAACCTCCTACGAGCAGTACTTC
>TRBJ2-5|TRBV14|.|.
CASSTELQETQYF
TGTGCCAGCAGCACAGAGCTCCAAGAGACCCAGTACTTC
>TRBJ1-1|TRBV19|.|once
CAAGGLNTEAFF
TGTGCCGCCGGGGGATTGAACACTGAAGCTTTCTTT
>TRBJ1-2|TRBV27|TRBD1|.
CASSVLGQGGGYTF
TGTGCCAGCTCGGTCCTGGGACAGGGGGGTGGCTACACCTTC
>TRBJ1-1|TRBV11-2|TRBD1|once
CASNRGGNTEAFF
TGTGCCAGCAACAGGGGCGGTAACACTGAAGCTTTCTTT
>TRBJ1-1|TRBV7-9|.|.
CASSRGTPEAFF
TGTGCCAGCAGCCGGGGGACGCCAGAAGCTTTCTTT
>TRBJ2-7|TRBV2|TRBD1|.
CASSGTGGTYEQYF
TGTGCCAGCAGTGGAACAGGGGGCACCTACGAGCAGTACTTC
>TRBJ2-1|TRBV28|.|.
CASSYIEQFF
TGTGCCAGCAGTTACATCGAGCAGTTCTTC
>TRBJ2-3|TRBV27|.|.
CASSPSGGLNTQYF
TGTGCCAGCAGCCCATCCGGGGGTTTAAATACGCAGTATTTT